Presented here are 11 T cell receptor beta chains from one specimen sequenced in a study of graft-versus-host responses after intestinal transplantation (dated by TCRdb to the early 2020s). The method was the immunoSEQ multiplex PCR assay. Not all clones reach the TCRdb copy of this immuneACCESS table, which keeps in-frame sequences only. Checked studies attribute under half of the gap to unresolved V genes and leave the rest unexplained. A total of approximately 100,000 clones appear in this sample, about 82% of them only once. More than 1.4% of the sample is taken by the ten largest. The material sequenced was PBMCs, taken 255 days after intestinal transplant. Receptors were obtained from a human patient who received an intestinal transplant, so some T cells may come from the graft donor.

This chain connects TRBV18 to TRBJ2-5, with D possibly matching TRBD2 (5 bases). The CDR3 has 14 amino acids. Trimming took 3 bases from V and 2 from J, leaving 10 bases between them. Germline V gene sequence: CDR1 KGHSH, CDR2 LQKENI. The CDR3 DNA is TGTGCCAGCTCACCCGGACTGGAACAAGAGACCCAGTACTTC. It translates to CASSPGLEQETQYF.

The chain uses TRBV6-5 and TRBJ1-1, with D possibly TRBD1 on 6 matching bases. Germline CDR1 is MNHEY and CDR2 is SVGAGI. Trimming took 4 bases from V and 2 from J, leaving 11 bases between them. CDR3 size: 14 residues. The CDR3 nucleotides read TGTGCCAGCAGTTGGCGACAGGTTAACACTGAAGCTTTCTTT. The encoded protein is CASSWRQVNTEAFF.

The chain employs TRBV2 and TRBJ2-3; TRBD2 matches 7 bases. The CDR3 totals 18 residues. With V trimmed by 3 bases and J by 0 bases, 12 bases remained unmatched. Germline V gene lookup returns CDR1 SNHLY and CDR2 FYNNEI. CDR3 sequence (DNA): TGTGCCAGCAGTGACCGGGACGGAAAGCGGGGAAGCACAGATACGCAGTATTTT. It is translated as CASSDRDGKRGSTDTQYF.

The V and J genes are TRBV6-5 and TRBJ2-1; 8 positions agree with TRBD1. This CDR3 is built from 15 residues. Germline V gene data show CDR1 as MNHEY and CDR2 as SVGAGI. V shed 5 bases and J 2 bases; nucleotides not matched to a gene: 5. This CDR3 reads CASSKTGEAYNEQFF. For the CDR3, the DNA is TGTGCCAGCAGTAAGACAGGGGAAGCCTACAATGAGCAGTTCTTC.

This chain joins TRBV5-4 and TRBJ2-5; D is perhaps TRBD2 (5 bases). V dropped 0 bases and J dropped 5 bases, with 5 bases sitting between them. CDR3 length: 12 residues. Germline loops: CDR1 SGHNT, CDR2 YYREEE (reference sequence). CDR3 in amino acids: CASSLAGETQYF. For the CDR3, the DNA is TGTGCCAGCAGCTTGGCGGGGGAGACCCAGTACTTC.

The chain joins TRBV29-1 to TRBJ1-2; no reliable D call. CDR1 and CDR2 from the germline V gene are SQVTM and ANQGSEA. CDR3 length: 13 residues. Trimming removed 2 bases from V and 3 bases from J, with 10 bases in between. Written as DNA, the CDR3 is TGCAGCGTTGAAAGTACGGAGGACTATGGCTACACCTTC. Translation gives CSVESTEDYGYTF.

The chain joins TRBV5-4 to TRBJ2-1; tentatively, D is TRBD1 (7 bases). The CDR3 is 16 amino acids. The germline V and J ends were trimmed by 7 bases and 0 bases, with 17 bases remaining between them. CDR1 and CDR2 (germline): SGHNT, YYREEE (reference sequence). DNA for the CDR3: TGTGCCAGCTCCCGATCAGGGGGGTTCTCCTACAATGAGCAGTTCTTC. It specifies CASSRSGGFSYNEQFF.

The chain carries TRBV27 and TRBJ1-2; D unresolved. The ends were cut back, 3 bases at V and 0 bases at J, with 8 bases in the middle. Germline loops: CDR1 MNHEY, CDR2 SMNVEV (reference sequence). This CDR3 comprises 14 residues. The CDR3 protein is CASSFIGANYGYTF. The CDR3 bases are TGTGCCAGCAGTTTCATCGGAGCTAACTATGGCTACACCTTC.

The rearrangement joins TRBV4-1 to TRBJ2-2; the match to TRBD2 covers 7 bases. After removal of 4 bases from V and 6 bases from J, the junction contained 5 bases not matched to a gene. Per germline, CDR1 MGHRA and CDR2 YSYEKL. The CDR3 is 14 residues long. The DNA for the CDR3 is TGCGCCAGCAGCCGGGCGGGAGAACCCGGGGAGCTGTTTTTT. As protein: CASSRAGEPGELFF.

This sequence joins TRBV4-3 and TRBJ2-1; 10 nucleotides match TRBD2. Trimming removed 4 bases from V and 0 bases from J; junction bases left unmatched: 0. The CDR3 loop spans 15 amino acids. Germline V gives CDR1 LGHNA, CDR2 YSLEER. The CDR3 loop reads CASSLAGGSYNEQFF. CDR3 in DNA: TGCGCCAGCAGCCTAGCGGGGGGCTCCTACAATGAGCAGTTCTTC.

There are a few counts of this clone. The chain employs TRBV10-3 and TRBJ1-1; 9 bases are shared with TRBD1. The CDR3 covers 17 residues. V shed 6 bases, J shed 0 bases, and the junction held 11 bases outside the gene matches. CDR1 ENHRY and CDR2 SYGVKD come from the germline V gene. CDR3 coding DNA: TGTGCCATCAGCTCCGGGACAGGGAGGAGGATGAACACTGAAGCTTTCTTT. It encodes CAISSGTGRRMNTEAFF.